This T cell receptor (beta chain) is from a study of memory CD4+ T cells and cytomegalovirus serostatus (dated 2019 in TCRdb). Turning to the overall study: The roughly 35 healthy Belgian adults in the cohort included 9 who were CMV seropositive and approximately 24 who were CMV seronegative. CD4+ memory TCRbeta repertoires of a Belgian cohort with known cytomegalovirus serostatus were sequenced in order to replicate a published TCR-based CMV serostatus classifier.

The Quick-DNA Microprep Kit was used to extract genomic DNA from the sorted cells. Amplification of TCRbeta DNA was done with the immunoSEQ hsTCRbeta kit, following the protocol from the manufacturer. TCRbeta libraries were sequenced on an Illumina MiSeq instrument. The study's processing was this. Removing out-of-frame sequences left some 2.4 million distinct TCRbeta sequences, an average of approximately 61,000 per individual. Two values were used to score each individual: the count of 150 to 200 previously reported CMV-associated TCRbeta sequences and the total count of productive distinct TCRbeta sequences. A beta-binomial model was reimplemented in Python, and scikit-learn random forests with default parameters were trained on US cohort data. Classifier performance on the Belgian cohort was summarized as median AUC with percentile confidence intervals over 10,000 bootstrap iterations. The table was pulled from immuneACCESS by TCRdb, which kept in-frame rearrangements only. Such tables lose some clones; where checked, under half of the loss comes from unresolved V genes, and the rest has no known cause. The DNA was the basis for D and trimming; V, J and clone size are from that table. In all, the sample holds roughly 50,000 clones, and approximately 82% of those were seen once. About 0.51% of the sample rests with the top ten.

As regards this clone: This receptor's antigen is unknown. No base quality information exists; no much larger clone differs at one position.

A FACSAria II was used to sort memory CD4+ T cells, defined as single viable CD3+CD4+CD8-CD45RO+ cells. CMV serostatus was assessed using a Roche Elecsys assay, by which serum IgG against CMV pp150, pp28, p38 and p52 was detected. After thawing, total CD4+ T cells were enriched by positive selection with CD4 magnetic microbeads. Samples originated from another study that specifically interrogated the CD4+ T cell memory repertoire. Peripheral blood mononuclear cells were isolated and cryopreserved according to standard operating procedures, and serum was stored at -80 degrees C. The staining used CD3-PerCP (BW264/56), CD4-APC (RPA-T4), CD45RO-PE (UCHT1) and CD8-Pacific Orange (3B5) antibodies, and Sytox blue was used to exclude non-viable cells. Including cysteine and phenylalanine, the CDR3 has 16 amino acids. Only CDR3 DNA is held: 48 bases, read in frame from base 1. Sequences SEHNR (CDR1) and FQNEAQ (CDR2) are obtained from the germline V gene (reference sequence). Relative to germline, V is 5 bases shorter and J is 4 bases shorter, with 21 bases between their ends.

Here is what the overall study found, with its caveats: CMV serostatus prediction reached a median bootstrapped AUC of roughly 0.95 with the original framework and 0.91 with a US-trained random forest. Among the 150 to 200 previously reported CMV-associated TCRbeta sequences, some 67 showed up in the CD4+ memory repertoires, with each one found in between one and five individuals. Only CD4+CD45RO+ memory cells were sequenced, in contrast to the original study, which included naive and memory CD4+ and CD8+ populations. On the Belgian cohort, the classifier based on the original framework reached a median bootstrapped AUC of approximately 0.95, with a 95% CI of 0.76-1.00. The results were read as suggesting that the CMV-associated TCR signature is, for the most part, present in the CD4+ memory repertoire.

The receptor chain draws on TRBV7-9 and TRBJ2-7, with the identity of the D gene unclear. The source material was memory CD4+ T cells from blood. The receptor was isolated from an adult in good health and CMV-seronegative. Some clones in this sample may be carry-over from other donors' samples. The DNA is as follows: TGTGCCAGCAGCCCCCCCTTAGTAAGGAGTTTATACGAGCAGTACTTC. This translates into CASSPPLVRSLYEQYF.